This TCR beta chain was captured by sequencing in a study of T cell responses to AZD1222 COVID-19 vaccine. Findings and caveats of the study: Increases in Spike-specific TCR breadth and depth were seen after two AZD1222 doses. The study reported that nearly half of spike-specific TCRs target unmutated variant regions. There were mostly white British donors and more females than males, and clonal diversity was possibly underestimated.

Of note for this clone: The antigen is undetermined.

The CDR3 runs to 15 residues. V lost 6 bases to trimming and J lost 2 bases, with 16 bases between them. Germline assignment: CDR1 MNHEY and CDR2 SVGAGI. Libraries were prepared by immunoSEQ multiplex PCR; TCRdb keeps only in-frame clonotypes and omits some of them. The table records about 120,000 clones, over 75% of them present only once. This specimen consisted of peripheral blood, obtained on day 0 of MenACWY control vaccination. The chain couples TRBV6-5 to TRBJ1-1; tentatively, D is TRBD1 (6 bases). This clonotype was obtained from an adult in good health. The CDR3 here is CASRRDKRDNTEAFF. The CDR3 DNA follows: TGTGCCAGCAGGAGGGACAAAAGGGATAACACTGAAGCTTTCTTT.